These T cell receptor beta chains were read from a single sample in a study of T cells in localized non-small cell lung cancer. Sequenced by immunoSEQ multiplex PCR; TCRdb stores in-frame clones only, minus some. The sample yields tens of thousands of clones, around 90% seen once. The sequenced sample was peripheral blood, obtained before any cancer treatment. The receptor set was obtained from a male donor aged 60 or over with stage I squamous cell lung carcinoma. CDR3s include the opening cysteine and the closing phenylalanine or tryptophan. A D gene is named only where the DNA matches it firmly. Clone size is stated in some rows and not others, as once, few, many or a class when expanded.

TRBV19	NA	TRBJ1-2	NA	TGTGCCAGTAGTATCAGGGCCCTGAACTATGGCTACACCTTC	CASSIRALNYGYTF
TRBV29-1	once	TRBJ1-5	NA	TGCAGCGTTGGTTCTGCGGGAGATAGGCATTTT	CSVGSAGDRHF
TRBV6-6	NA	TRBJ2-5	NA	TGTGCCAGCAGTTACGAGGGTTTTGGAGGAGAGACCCAGTACTTC	CASSYEGFGGETQYF
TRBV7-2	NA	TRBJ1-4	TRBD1	TGTGCCAGCAGGACAGGGGGGGTGGGAGAAAAACTGTTTTTT	CASRTGGVGEKLFF
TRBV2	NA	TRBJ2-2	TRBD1	TGTGCCAACTCTAGACAGGGAAACACCGGGGAGCTGTTTTTT	CANSRQGNTGELFF
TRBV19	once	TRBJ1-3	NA	TGTGCCAGTAGTCCAGGGAGTACTGGAAACACCATATATTTT	CASSPGSTGNTIYF
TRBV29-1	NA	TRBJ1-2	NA	TGCAGCGTACCTCGCAAAGACTATGGCTACACCTTC	CSVPRKDYGYTF
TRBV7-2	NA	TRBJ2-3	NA	TGTGCCAGCAGCACCAATAGGGATACGCAGTATTTT	CASSTNRDTQYF
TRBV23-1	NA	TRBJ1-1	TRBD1	TGCGCCAGCAGTCAATCTGGACAGGGGCCAGAGAACACTGAAGCTTTCTTT	CASSQSGQGPENTEAFF
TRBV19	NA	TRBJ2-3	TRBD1	TGTGCCAGTAGTATCCCTGGACAGGACTCAGATACGCAGTATTTT	CASSIPGQDSDTQYF
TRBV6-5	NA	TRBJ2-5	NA	TGTGCCAGCCGACGGGGGGCCGTAGAGACCCAGTACTTC	CASRRGAVETQYF
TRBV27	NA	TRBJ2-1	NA	TGTGCCAGCAGACCAGCCCTTAGTCGGAGCTCCTACAATGAGCAGTTCTTC	CASRPALSRSSYNEQFF
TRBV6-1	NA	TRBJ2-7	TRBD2	TGTGCCAGCAGTGAAGCAACATGGACTAGCGGGGACCTTTACTTC	CASSEATWTSGDLYF
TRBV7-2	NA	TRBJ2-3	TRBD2	TGTGCCAGCAGCCCGGGGGGAAATACGCAGTATTTT	CASSPGGNTQYF
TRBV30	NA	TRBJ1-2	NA	TGTGCCTCAGGACGAAACCCTAACTATGGCTACACCTTC	CASGRNPNYGYTF